This TCR beta chain was sequenced for a study of cytomegalovirus exposure and HLA in healthy donors. Across the study: Prior work identified 95 million to 120 million unique TCR beta sequences in approximately 180 million T cells. Study-wide findings and caveats: Reports described diagnosis of cytomegalovirus status by the classifier as highly specific and sensitive. An Asian-associated ancestry cluster reportedly showed fewer N-insertions than the approximately 690-donor mean in a later analysis. Only CMV serostatus was available as immune exposure information.

The CDR3 length is 14 residues. J gave up 3 bases and V 3 bases, and 2 bases lay outside the gene matches. Germline CDR1 and CDR2: SGHRS and YFSETQ. PCR employed 60 Vbeta and 13 Jbeta primers. Sequencing used immunoSEQ multiplex PCR; TCRdb keeps in-frame clones, though not all of them. The repertoire holds some 150,000 clones, around four fifths seen once, with approximately 1.4% in the top ten. Concerning this clone itself: Its antigen is unidentified.

The sample was PBMCs. The chain uses TRBV5-1 and TRBJ2-7; 11 bases map to TRBD1. This clonotype was obtained from a man in his forties or fifties in good health and CMV-seronegative. The CDR3 is CASSSGTGGYEQYF. The CDR3 region has the DNA TGCGCCAGCAGCTCCGGGACAGGGGGCTACGAGCAGTACTTC.